Presented here are 20 T cell receptor beta chains from one specimen sequenced in a study of cytomegalovirus exposure and HLA in healthy donors. The PCR employed 60 Vbeta primers together with 13 Jbeta primers. Assay: immunoSEQ multiplex PCR; the TCRdb copy retains only in-frame clones and omits some. The table has around 170,000 clones, roughly 82% seen once. The specimen was PBMCs. These TCRs come from a woman aged 45-59 years in good health and CMV-seronegative.

This chain links TRBV7-8 with TRBJ2-2, with D tentatively TRBD1 (5 bases). The V end was cut by 1 base, the J end by 5 bases, with 14 bases between. Looked up from germline, CDR1 is SGHVS and CDR2 is FQNEAQ. The CDR3 consists of 16 residues. CDR3 coding DNA: TGTGCCAGCAGCTTAGTGTCCACCAGGGAAACCGGGGAGCTGTTTTTT. Amino acid sequence: CASSLVSTRETGELFF.

The rearrangement joins TRBV28 to TRBJ1-5; D gene uncertain. CDR1 MDHEN and CDR2 SYDVKM come from the germline V gene. V gave up 4 bases and J gave up 3 bases, with 7 bases separating them. This CDR3 has 13 residues. CDR3 bases: TGTGCCAGCAGTTGGGCTTCCAATCAGCCCCAGCATTTT. Its translation is CASSWASNQPQHF.

This clone appeared once. This sequence joins TRBV27 and TRBJ2-6, with TRBD1 identical over 8 bases. The CDR3 is 20 amino acids. In germline, CDR1 is MNHEY, CDR2 SMNVEV (reference sequence). The V and J ends lost 7 bases and 0 bases, in that order; junction bases with no gene match: 17. The chain's CDR3 is CASTSRLRDRSPSGANVLTF. The DNA of the CDR3 is TGTGCCAGCACCTCCCGACTTAGGGACAGGTCTCCCTCTGGGGCCAACGTCCTGACTTTC.

The J gene is TRBJ1-4, the V gene TRBV2, with D possibly being TRBD1 (6 bases). The V gene lost 3 bases and the J gene lost 7 bases, with 6 bases spanning the gap. Germline values: CDR1 SNHLY, CDR2 FYNNEI. The length of the CDR3 is 12 residues. The CDR3 coding sequence is TGTGCCAGCAGTGACAGGGGTGAAAAACTGTTTTTT. This encodes CASSDRGEKLFF. Drawing the rest from reference TRBV2 and TRBJ1-4, the complete variable domain is EPEVTQTPSHQVTQMGQEVILRCVPISNHLYFYWYRQILGQKVEFLVSFYNNEISEKSEIFDDQFSVERPDGSNFTLKIRSTKLEDSAMYFCASSDRGEKLFFGSGTQLSVL.

The genes are TRBV6-1 and TRBJ1-5; D uncertain. V shed 0 bases and J shed 7 bases, with 10 bases lying between them. Germline V CDR1 and CDR2: MNHNS, SASEGT. The CDR3 runs to 14 residues. DNA for the CDR3: TGTGCCAGCAGTGAAGCCCCCGATCGGCAGCCCCAGCATTTT. This sequence encodes CASSEAPDRQPQHF.

The gene calls are TRBV4-2 and TRBJ2-5; D uncertain. The CDR3 contains 13 residues. Trimming took 4 bases from V and 2 from J, leaving 8 bases between them. CDR1 and CDR2 (germline): LGHNA, YNFKEQ. Here the CDR3 reads CASSPPIQETQYF. The DNA for the CDR3 is TGTGCCAGCAGCCCCCCAATTCAAGAGACCCAGTACTTC.

The chain is built from TRBV5-1 and TRBJ2-7, with 7 bases identical to TRBD2. Germline assignment: CDR1 SGHRS and CDR2 YFSETQ. CDR3 size: 15 residues. The V and J ends lost 0 bases and 4 bases, in that order; junction bases with no gene match: 7. DNA of the CDR3: TGCGCCAGCAGCTTGGGGGAGGGCTGGCGGTACGAGCAGTACTTC. Encoded protein: CASSLGEGWRYEQYF.

The V call is TRBV5-4, the J call TRBJ2-5, with 12 bases identical to TRBD2. V lost 0 bases and J lost 4; bases outside the gene matches: 7. This CDR3 contains 17 residues. The germline V gene has CDR1 SGHNT and CDR2 YYREEE (reference sequence). Here the CDR3 DNA reads TGTGCCAGCAGCTTGGGACTAGCGGGAGTATCGGGAGAGACCCAGTACTTC. This sequence encodes CASSLGLAGVSGETQYF.

This clone was observed a handful of times. The chain is built from TRBV6-5 and TRBJ2-7; 13 nucleotides line up with TRBD2. The CDR3 is 15 residues long. Germline V lookup: CDR1 MNHEY, CDR2 SVGAGI. The junction had 7 bases not matched to a gene; V was cut back by 8 bases and J by 3 bases. CDR3 region: CASCRGLAGFYEQYF. The DNA for the CDR3 is TGTGCCAGCTGCCGGGGACTAGCGGGGTTCTACGAGCAGTACTTC.

The V gene is TRBV28, the J gene TRBJ2-5; maybe TRBD1 (6 bases). The CDR3 consists of 13 residues. V lost 7 bases, J lost 5 bases, and 14 bases lay in between. The V gene's germline CDR1 is MDHEN and CDR2 SYDVKM. In DNA, the CDR3 is TGTGCCAGCACAGCAGGGGCCGATGAGACCCAGTACTTC. This codes for CASTAGADETQYF.

The chain is built from TRBV15 and TRBJ2-5, with D perhaps TRBD2 (5 bases). CDR3 size: 11 residues. Germline V gene sequence: CDR1 LNHNV, CDR2 YYDKDF (reference sequence). V lost 4 bases to trimming and J lost 9 bases, with 9 bases between them. CDR3 bases: TGTGCCACCAGCACCCGTAGCGCCCAGTACTTC. Translation: CATSTRSAQYF.

The rearrangement links TRBV19 to TRBJ2-3, with D tentatively TRBD1 (5 bases). CDR1 is LNHDA and CDR2 is SQIVND in the germline V gene (reference sequence). V lost 6 bases, J lost 4 bases, and 17 bases lay in between. The CDR3 totals 15 residues. CDR3 residues: CASSSLGQDSDTQYF. The CDR3 DNA is TGTGCCAGTAGCTCCCTGGGGCAGGATTCAGATACGCAGTATTTT.

The chain combines TRBV25-1 with TRBJ1-6; the match to TRBD1 covers 11 bases. The ends lost 6 bases at V and 4 bases at J; junction bases unmatched: 2. Germline CDR1 and CDR2: MGHDK and SYGVNS. The CDR3 contains 15 residues. CDR3: CASRGTGGYNSPLHF. The CDR3 nucleotides are TGTGCCAGCAGGGGGACAGGGGGGTATAATTCACCCCTCCACTTT.

The CDR3 region is CASSPLSGAEQFF. In DNA form, the CDR3 reads TGTGCCAGCAGCCCCCTGTCGGGAGCGGAGCAGTTCTTC. The chain employs TRBV9 and TRBJ2-1, with D maybe TRBD2 (6 bases). The CDR3 sequence is 13 residues long. Germline lookup yields CDR1 SGDLS and CDR2 YYNGEE. With 4 bases removed from V and 10 bases from J, the gap between germline ends came to 15 bases. Full variable domain (rest looked up from reference TRBV9 and TRBJ2-1): DSGVTQTPKHLITATGQRVTLRCSPRSGDLSVYWYQQSLDQGLQFLIQYYNGEERAKGNILERFSAQQFPDLHSELNLSSLELGDSALYFCASSPLSGAEQFFGPGTRLTVL.

This clone appeared a single time. This sequence joins TRBV25-1 and TRBJ1-1; 7 positions agree with TRBD1. The CDR3 length is 16 residues. V lost 4 bases and J lost 5; bases outside the gene matches: 13. The germline gives CDR1 MGHDK, CDR2 SYGVNS. Here the CDR3 DNA reads TGTGCCAGCAGTGCTGTAGGGGGCGCGGTTAGGACTGAAGCTTTCTTT. Protein: CASSAVGGAVRTEAFF.

CDR3 loop: CASSQDLVDRGERGYTF. Written as DNA, the CDR3 is TGCGCCAGCAGCCAAGATCTAGTAGACAGGGGCGAACGTGGCTACACCTTC. The chain is built from TRBV4-3 and TRBJ1-2, with 8 nucleotides matching TRBD1. V trimming: 0 bases; J trimming: 7 bases; junction bases outside the gene matches: 13. The germline CDR1 and CDR2 sequences are LGHNA and YSLEER. The CDR3 loop spans 17 amino acids.

A word on this clone: Germline and junction disagree at one end, which may indicate a read error. The chain has TRBV19 and TRBJ2-3; D is unresolved. CDR3 length equals 13 residues. Per the germline V gene, CDR1 is LNHDA and CDR2 is SQIVND (reference sequence). CDR3 in DNA: TGTGCCAGTAATATAGGGCGGACAGATACGCAGTATTTT. Translating it yields CASNIGRTDTQYF.

The rearrangement uses TRBV30 and TRBJ2-3; D gene ambiguous. The germline V gene has CDR1 GTSNPN and CDR2 SVGIG (reference sequence). Trimming shortened V by 2 bases and J by 0 bases, and 9 bases separated the two germline ends. This CDR3 is 14 amino acids long. The CDR3 here is CAWSQIQSTDTQYF. The CDR3 nucleotides are TGTGCCTGGAGTCAAATACAAAGCACAGATACGCAGTATTTT.

The chain recombines TRBV18 with TRBJ2-7; D perhaps matches TRBD2 (6 bases). The CDR3 spans 14 residues. V was shortened by 8 bases and J by 3 bases, with 17 bases between the two germline ends. Per the germline V gene, CDR1 is KGHSH and CDR2 is LQKENI. The CDR3 loop is CASPRWREDYEQYF. CDR3 DNA sequence: TGTGCCAGCCCCCGCTGGCGGGAAGACTACGAGCAGTACTTC.

By share, this clone counts as medium-sized. The chain combines TRBV5-4 with TRBJ2-7; 11 nucleotides align to TRBD1. The CDR3 is 16 residues long. V was pared by 0 bases and J by 7 bases, with 9 bases of the junction left unmatched. The germline V gene has CDR1 SGHNT and CDR2 YYREEE (reference sequence). CDR3 nucleotides: TGTGCCAGCAGCTTGGCCGTAGGACAGGGGGCATATGAGCAGTACTTC. Amino acid sequence: CASSLAVGQGAYEQYF.